These T cell receptor beta chains were read from a single sample in a study of cytomegalovirus exposure and HLA in healthy donors. Sequenced by immunoSEQ multiplex PCR; TCRdb stores in-frame clones only, minus some. The table lists roughly 110,000 clones, roughly 70% of them singletons. Sequencing was carried out using PBMCs. The source of these receptors is a woman in her forties in good health and CMV-seropositive. The CDR3 runs from the conserved cysteine through the conserved F or W. The D gene is left open where the match is weak. Expanded clones get a size class; other rows say once, few or many, or leave the size out.

TRBJ2-2,TRBD2,.,TRBV18,CASSPTTALAGETGELFF,TGTGCCAGCTCACCAACGACGGCACTAGCGGGGGAAACCGGGGAGCTGTTTTTT
TRBJ2-7,.,.,TRBV5-8,CASSLMYSSYEQYF,TGTGCCAGCAGCTTGATGTACAGCTCCTACGAGCAGTACTTC
TRBJ1-4,TRBD1,.,TRBV5-6,CASSPYPTGGKLFF,TGTGCCAGCAGCCCCTATCCTACAGGGGGGAAACTGTTTTTT
TRBJ1-1,.,.,TRBV29-1,CSVHISLNTEAFF,TGCAGCGTTCATATAAGCTTGAACACTGAAGCTTTCTTT
TRBJ2-2,.,.,TRBV7-6,CASSPSGALLTGELFF,TGTGCCAGCAGCCCGTCAGGGGCGCTCCTCACCGGGGAGCTGTTTTTT
TRBJ2-7,TRBD1,.,TRBV29-1,CSVDTTGTGFLSEQYF,TGCAGCGTTGATACAACCGGGACAGGGTTTTTATCAGAGCAGTACTTC
TRBJ1-5,TRBD1,few,TRBV6-1,CASRQGQPNQPQHF,TGTGCCAGCAGACAGGGACAGCCTAATCAGCCCCAGCATTTT
TRBJ2-3,TRBD1,few,TRBV7-2,CASSFWGTETDTQYF,TGTGCCAGCAGCTTTTGGGGGACAGAGACAGATACGCAGTATTTT
TRBJ1-4,TRBD1,.,TRBV7-9,CASSIGQGNEKLFF,TGTGCCAGCAGCATCGGACAGGGGAACGAAAAACTGTTTTTT
TRBJ1-1,TRBD1,.,TRBV5-1,CASSIGQGLNTEAFF,TGCGCCAGCAGCATCGGACAGGGTTTGAACACTGAAGCTTTCTTT
TRBJ1-1,.,.,TRBV30,CAWSKTQMNTEAFF,TGTGCCTGGTCAAAGACACAAATGAACACTGAAGCTTTCTTT
TRBJ2-7,.,.,TRBV2,CASMRGVSYEQYF,TGTGCCAGCATGAGAGGTGTCTCCTACGAGCAGTACTTC
TRBJ2-1,TRBD1,.,TRBV18,CASSPRDREMNEQFF,TGTGCCAGCTCACCAAGGGACAGGGAGATGAATGAGCAGTTCTTC
TRBJ1-1,.,few,TRBV15,CATSGAWGDTEAFF,TGTGCCACCAGCGGAGCATGGGGGGACACTGAAGCTTTCTTT
TRBJ1-1,TRBD1,.,TRBV7-3,CASSLTGGYSDTEAFF,TGTGCCAGCAGCTTGACAGGGGGATATAGCGACACTGAAGCTTTCTTT
TRBJ1-1,.,once,TRBV19,CASSSRGTANTEAFF,TGTGCCAGTAGTAGCCGCGGGACGGCGAACACTGAAGCTTTCTTT
TRBJ1-3,TRBD1,.,TRBV5-6,CASSAQGAGNTIYF,TGTGCCAGCAGCGCACAGGGGGCCGGAAACACCATATATTTT
TRBJ1-4,TRBD1,.,TRBV7-9,CASSRDSAYEKLFF,TGTGCCAGCAGCAGGGACAGCGCCTATGAAAAACTGTTTTTT
TRBJ1-1,.,few,TRBV4-1,CASSQRPRIVTEAFF,TGCGCCAGCAGCCAACGCCCTCGCATAGTCACTGAAGCTTTCTTT
TRBJ1-2,.,.,TRBV5-8,CASSTEQGMGNGYTF,TGTGCCAGCAGCACGGAACAGGGAATGGGCAATGGCTACACCTTC
TRBJ1-2,.,.,TRBV10-3,CAIGNRGGDANYGYTF,TGTGCCATCGGTAATCGAGGGGGGGACGCTAACTATGGCTACACCTTC
TRBJ2-1,.,few,TRBV18,CASHGGQAGGNEQFF,TGTGCCAGCCACGGGGGACAGGCCGGGGGGAATGAGCAGTTCTTC
TRBJ1-1,.,.,TRBV7-9,CASSLALAGHTEAFF,TGTGCCAGCAGCTTAGCTCTCGCAGGGCACACTGAAGCTTTCTTT
TRBJ2-5,TRBD2,.,TRBV7-9,CASSPGGGSGTQETQYF,TGTGCCAGCAGCCCGGGGGGCGGTAGCGGGACCCAAGAGACCCAGTACTTC
TRBJ1-2,.,once,TRBV30,CAWRGLGGYYGYTF,TGTGCCTGGAGGGGCCTTGGGGGGTACTATGGCTACACCTTC
TRBJ1-6,.,.,TRBV7-2,CASSTTASSYNSPLHF,TGTGCCAGCAGCACGACAGCGAGCTCCTATAATTCACCCCTCCACTTT
TRBJ1-2,.,.,TRBV4-2,CASSQSGTPQGGYTF,TGTGCCAGCAGCCAAAGCGGGACCCCCCAGGGAGGCTACACCTTC
TRBJ1-2,TRBD1,.,TRBV5-4,CASSSYLTGRYGYTF,TGTGCCAGCAGCTCCTATTTGACAGGGAGATATGGCTACACCTTC
TRBJ1-2,.,.,TRBV5-6,CASSLEQGYGYTF,TGTGCCAGCAGCTTGGAACAGGGATATGGCTACACCTTC
TRBJ1-1,TRBD1,.,TRBV10-3,CAIRQGGTGTEAFF,TGTGCCATCAGACAAGGGGGCACGGGCACTGAAGCTTTCTTT
TRBJ1-2,.,.,TRBV30,CAWFNAGLYGYTF,TGTGCCTGGTTTAACGCAGGACTCTATGGCTACACCTTC
TRBJ1-2,.,once,TRBV6-1,CASRWALGGYTF,TGTGCCAGCAGATGGGCGCTGGGTGGCTACACCTTC
TRBJ1-2,TRBD1,.,TRBV6-1,CASSEQGAGGYTF,TGTGCCAGCAGTGAACAGGGGGCGGGAGGCTACACCTTC
TRBJ2-7,.,.,TRBV6-1,CASTKDGRGTYEQYF,TGTGCCAGCACCAAAGACGGTAGGGGTACGTACGAGCAGTACTTC
TRBJ1-4,TRBD1,.,TRBV28,CASKTGATNEKLFF,TGTGCCAGTAAGACAGGGGCCACTAATGAAAAACTGTTTTTT
TRBJ1-3,TRBD1,.,TRBV2,CASSQQGAYGNTIYF,TGTGCCAGCAGTCAACAGGGGGCATATGGAAACACCATATATTTT
TRBJ2-7,.,.,TRBV6-5,CASSYQGPSYEQYF,TGTGCCAGCAGTTATCAGGGTCCCTCCTACGAGCAGTACTTC
TRBJ2-7,TRBD2,.,TRBV28,CASSSPSSGVAYEQYF,TGTGCCAGCAGTTCCCCGTCCAGCGGGGTTGCCTACGAGCAGTACTTC
TRBJ2-1,.,.,TRBV5-1,CASSSTVAGARDEQFF,TGCGCCAGCAGCTCTACTGTTGCGGGGGCCAGGGATGAGCAGTTCTTC
TRBJ1-2,TRBD1,.,TRBV7-2,CASSSDRVYGYTF,TGTGCCAGCAGCTCCGACAGGGTCTATGGCTACACCTTC
TRBJ2-6,.,few,TRBV9,CASSLGAGVGANVLTF,TGTGCCAGCAGCCTGGGGGCGGGGGTAGGGGCCAACGTCCTGACTTTC
TRBJ1-2,.,.,TRBV9,CASSPNRELGYGYTF,TGTGCCAGCAGCCCAAACAGGGAGTTAGGATATGGCTACACCTTC